This T cell receptor (beta chain) was sequenced in a study of radiotherapy plus CTLA-4 blockade in lung cancer. Turning to the study itself: Objective responses emerged in roughly 20% of patients, and 31% attained disease control. Regarding the study as a whole: Expansion in blood of tumor-derived TCR clones was seen after radiotherapy plus ipilimumab. Interferon-beta, together with early blood T cell clone dynamics, reportedly best predicted response.

Repertoires were generated with immunoSEQ multiplex PCR, while TCRdb's copy carries only in-frame clones and drops some. The repertoire holds about 31,000 clones, with roughly 70% as singletons. Between the trimmed V and J ends, which lost 5 bases and 2 bases, there was a span of 12 bases. From germline, CDR1 is KGHSH and CDR2 LQKENI. This CDR3 has 14 residues. A single count supports this clone. What it recognizes is unknown. The specimen comprised peripheral blood, sampled from a patient treated with radiotherapy plus ipilimumab. The sequence came from a human donor with non-small cell lung cancer whose response to radiotherapy plus ipilimumab could not be evaluated. The chain is built from TRBV18 and TRBJ1-1, with D perhaps matching TRBD1 (6 bases). The CDR3 protein is CASSSGQFNTEAFF. CDR3 nucleotides: TGTGCCAGCTCATCTGGACAGTTCAACACTGAAGCTTTCTTT.